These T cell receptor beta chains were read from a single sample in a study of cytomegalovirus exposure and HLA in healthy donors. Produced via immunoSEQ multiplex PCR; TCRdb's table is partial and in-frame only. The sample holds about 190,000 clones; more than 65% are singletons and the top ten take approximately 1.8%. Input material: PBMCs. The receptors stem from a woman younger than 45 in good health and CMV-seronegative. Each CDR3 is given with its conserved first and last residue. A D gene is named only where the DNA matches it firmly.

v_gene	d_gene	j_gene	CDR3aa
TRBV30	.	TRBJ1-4	CAFSPQGEKLFF
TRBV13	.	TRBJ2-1	CASSRLYSPSSYNEQFF
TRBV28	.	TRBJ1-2	CASGAVWDYGYTF
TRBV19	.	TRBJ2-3	CASSIQASTDTQYF
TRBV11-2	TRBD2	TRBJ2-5	CASSPGALAVQETQYF
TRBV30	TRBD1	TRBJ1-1	CAWSEQGTNTEAFF
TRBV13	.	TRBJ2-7	CASSLGPGDVYEQYF
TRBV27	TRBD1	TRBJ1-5	CASSMGQRNQPQHF
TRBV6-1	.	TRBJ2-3	CASSVSGLNTDTQYF
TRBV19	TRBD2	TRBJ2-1	CASGEGVTYNEQFF
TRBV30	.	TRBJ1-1	CAWRQAFETEAFF
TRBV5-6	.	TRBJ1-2	CASSLANSGSYGYTF
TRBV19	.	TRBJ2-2	CATRSGPTNTGELFF
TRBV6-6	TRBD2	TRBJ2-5	CASTASGRAVETQYF
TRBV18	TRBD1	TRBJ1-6	CASSLSRQGSNSPLHF
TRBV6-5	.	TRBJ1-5	CASSYSHSPNQPQHF
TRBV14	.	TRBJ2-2	CASSPASRNTGELFF
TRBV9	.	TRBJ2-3	CASSVGLKYTDTQYF
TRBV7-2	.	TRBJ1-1	CASSLAGGNTEAFF
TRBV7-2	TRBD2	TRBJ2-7	CASSPLAGESEQYF
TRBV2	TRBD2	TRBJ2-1	CASSYPKTSALRTNSYNEQFF
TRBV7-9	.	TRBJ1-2	CASSHRDNPNYGYTF
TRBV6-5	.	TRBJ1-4	CASSYDPGKGEKLFF
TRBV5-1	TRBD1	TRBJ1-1	CASSLGGTGGEDTEAFF